The T cell receptor beta chain described here comes from a study of T cells in localized non-small cell lung cancer. Concerning this clone itself: Its cognate antigen is unknown.

Trimming took off 7 bases at V and 1 base at J, with 11 bases between the two ends. CDR1 and CDR2 (germline): WNHNN, SYGVQD (reference sequence). This CDR3 contains 14 residues. Libraries were prepared by immunoSEQ multiplex PCR; TCRdb keeps only in-frame clonotypes and omits some of them. The sample contains more than 45,000 clones, approximately 90% of which appear only once. Overall study findings and caveats: Uninvolved adjacent lung had more T cell clonality than any other tissue, topping tumor. For the top 100 tumor clones, a median roughly 56 also appeared in adjacent lung.

The clonotype was recovered from a male donor at least 60 years old with stage III squamous cell lung carcinoma. The chain recombines TRBV10-1 with TRBJ1-5; tentative D call: TRBD1 (6 bases). This material consisted of peripheral blood, taken before any cancer treatment. The CDR3, as DNA: TGCGCCAGCACCCGGGGGGGCAGCAATCAGCCCCAGCATTTT. It codes for CASTRGGSNQPQHF.